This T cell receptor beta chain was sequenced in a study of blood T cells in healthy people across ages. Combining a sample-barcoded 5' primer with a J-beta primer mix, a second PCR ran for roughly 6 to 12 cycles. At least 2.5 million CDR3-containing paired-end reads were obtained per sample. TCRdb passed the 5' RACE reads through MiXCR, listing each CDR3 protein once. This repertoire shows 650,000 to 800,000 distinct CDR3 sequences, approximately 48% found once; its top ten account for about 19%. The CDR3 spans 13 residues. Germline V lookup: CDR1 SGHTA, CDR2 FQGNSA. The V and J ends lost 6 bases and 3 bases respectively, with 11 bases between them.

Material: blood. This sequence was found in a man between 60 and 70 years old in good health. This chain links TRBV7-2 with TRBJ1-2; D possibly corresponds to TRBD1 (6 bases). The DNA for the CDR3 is TGTGCCAGCAGACCAGGGGAGGACTATGGCTACACCTTC. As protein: CASRPGEDYGYTF.